What follows are 5 T cell receptor beta chains derived from one specimen sequenced in a study of blood T cell repertoires in COVID-19. Method: immunoSEQ multiplex PCR; TCRdb's copy keeps in-frame clones and lacks some. The sample yields around 63,000 clones, around 81% seen once. Specimen: peripheral blood. These receptors were obtained from a woman of 80 years or more with active or convalescent COVID-19.

The chain has TRBV18 and TRBJ2-7; 16 nucleotides agree with TRBD2. V shed 1 base, J shed 0 bases, and the junction held 18 bases outside the gene matches. This CDR3 is built from 23 residues. In germline, CDR1 is KGHSH, CDR2 LQKENI. The CDR3 sequence is CASSPLRPTGTSGGGYSSYEQYF. DNA of the CDR3: TGTGCCAGCTCACCACTCCGCCCTACCGGGACTAGCGGGGGGGGTTATAGCTCCTACGAGCAGTACTTC.

Details on this clone: One end of the junction does not line up with germline, which may come from a read error. The genes are TRBV12-5 and TRBJ2-7; the D call may be TRBD1 or TRBD2 (6 bases each). Germline V CDR1 and CDR2: LGHNT, FRNRAP. The length of the CDR3 is 13 residues. The CDR3 loop is CASSLEGVGEQYF. CDR3 coding DNA: TGTGCTAGTAGTTTGGAGGGGGTTGGGGAGCAGTACTTC.

The chain is built from TRBV24-1 and TRBJ2-5; TRBD2 matches at 9 bases. The CDR3 is 18 residues long. From germline, CDR1 is KGHDR and CDR2 SFDVKD. The V segment lost 0 bases and the J segment 2 bases; nucleotides outside the gene matches: 9. CDR3 nucleotides: TGTGCCACCAGTGATTTGGGGCTAGCGGGAACAGTACAAGAGACCCAGTACTTC. It translates to CATSDLGLAGTVQETQYF.

The genes are TRBV7-2 and TRBJ2-5; 12 bases match TRBD2. The CDR3 extends over 16 amino acids. V was clipped by 5 bases and J by 1 base; unmatched bases: 5. Germline loops: CDR1 SGHTA, CDR2 FQGNSA. The CDR3 DNA reads TGTGCCAGCAGCCGGACTAGCGGGGCGGTCCAAGAGACCCAGTACTTC. It encodes CASSRTSGAVQETQYF.

This clone was seen a handful of times. The chain links TRBV2 to TRBJ2-6; D might be TRBD2 (6 bases). This CDR3 is 17 amino acids long. V lost 0 bases, J lost 5 bases, and 14 bases lay in between. The V gene's germline CDR1 is SNHLY and CDR2 FYNNEI. DNA for the CDR3: TGTGCCAGCAGTGAAGCGTGGCGGGGCTCGAGGGCCAACGTCCTGACTTTC. It yields the protein CASSEAWRGSRANVLTF.